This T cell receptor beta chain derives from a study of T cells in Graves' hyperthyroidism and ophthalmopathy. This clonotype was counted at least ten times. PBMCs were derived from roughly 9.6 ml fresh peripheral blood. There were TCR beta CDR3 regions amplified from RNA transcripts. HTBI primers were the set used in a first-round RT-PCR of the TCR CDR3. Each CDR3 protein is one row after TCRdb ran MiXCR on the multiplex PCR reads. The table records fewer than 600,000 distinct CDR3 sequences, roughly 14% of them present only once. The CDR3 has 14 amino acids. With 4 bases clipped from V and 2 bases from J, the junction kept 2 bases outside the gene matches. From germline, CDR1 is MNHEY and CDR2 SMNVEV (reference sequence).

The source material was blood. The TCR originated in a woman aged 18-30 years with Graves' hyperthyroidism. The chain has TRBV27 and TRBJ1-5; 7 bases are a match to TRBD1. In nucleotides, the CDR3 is TGTGCCAGCAGTTCCGACAGGGGCAATCAGCCCCAGCATTTT. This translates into CASSSDRGNQPQHF.